The rows below give T cell receptor beta chains drawn from one sample of a study of neoadjuvant anti-PD-1 for oral cavity cancer. Here immunoSEQ multiplex PCR was the method, and the copy in TCRdb shows in-frame clones only, minus some. The data hold 15,000 to 20,000 clones, with 69% observed a single time. Material: PBMCs, obtained before nivolumab (anti-PD-1) treatment. These receptors were obtained from a person between 40 and 85 years old with oral cavity squamous cell carcinoma. CDR3s include the opening cysteine and the closing phenylalanine or tryptophan. The D gene is left open where the match is weak. Where a row states a size, it is once, few, many or the class of an expanded clone; other rows omit it.

TRBV5-4,TRBJ2-4,TRBD2,NA,CASSYGLAGIQYF,TGTGCCAGCAGCTATGGACTAGCGGGAATTCAGTACTTC
TRBV30,TRBJ2-5,TRBD2,NA,CAWTSRERRETQYF,TGTGCCTGGACTTCGCGGGAGCGGCGAGAGACCCAGTACTTC
TRBV6-1,TRBJ2-7,NA,NA,CASSEISLSYEQYF,TGTGCCAGCAGTGAGATCTCTCTCTCCTACGAGCAGTACTTC
TRBV5-1,TRBJ2-3,TRBD2,NA,CASSSSGARTDTQYF,TGCGCCAGCAGCTCTAGCGGGGCCCGCACAGATACGCAGTATTTT
TRBV5-1,TRBJ2-2,NA,few,CASSFIQTTGELFF,TGCGCCAGCAGCTTCATACAGACAACCGGGGAGCTGTTTTTT
TRBV10-3,TRBJ2-4,TRBD2,NA,CAISGGGENIQYF,TGTGCCATCAGTGGCGGGGGGGAGAACATTCAGTACTTC
TRBV6-1,TRBJ2-5,NA,NA,CASNLDSLVVQYF,TGTGCCAGCAATCTAGACAGTCTAGTAGTTCAGTACTTC
TRBV19,TRBJ1-2,NA,NA,CASSTGERGYTF,TGTGCCAGTAGTACAGGGGAGCGGGGCTACACCTTC
TRBV5-1,TRBJ2-2,TRBD1,NA,CASSLDPDRVDTGELFF,TGCGCCAGCAGCTTGGATCCGGACAGGGTGGACACCGGGGAGCTGTTTTTT
TRBV7-8,TRBJ1-1,NA,NA,CASSLRGSEAFF,TGTGCCAGCAGCTTACGAGGCAGTGAAGCTTTCTTT
TRBV6-5,TRBJ2-2,NA,once,CASSSRGSGELFF,TGTGCCAGCAGCTCCCGGGGGTCCGGGGAGCTGTTTTTT
TRBV2,TRBJ2-7,NA,NA,CASRRGTFYEQYF,TGTGCCAGCAGGAGGGGGACTTTCTACGAGCAGTACTTC
TRBV25-1,TRBJ2-7,NA,once,CASSESTGAYEQYF,TGTGCCAGCAGTGAGTCGACAGGAGCCTACGAGCAGTACTTC
TRBV27,TRBJ1-1,NA,NA,CASSPPGPRGGGTEAFF,TGTGCCAGCAGTCCCCCGGGACCACGAGGAGGGGGCACTGAAGCTTTCTTT